These 9 T cell receptor beta chains came from one sample sequenced in a study of long-term antiretroviral therapy in people with HIV. At the survey level, the v3.0 immunoSEQ assay was run. Here immunoSEQ multiplex PCR was the method, and the copy in TCRdb shows in-frame clones only, minus some. In the table there are 25,000 or so clones, about 86% of which are singletons. Sequenced here: unsorted PBMCs, sampled 3 years after starting antiretroviral therapy. These receptors came from a man aged 18 to 29 with HIV.

J is TRBJ2-3 and V is TRBV2, with a weak D call TRBD2 (5 bases). Germline V gene data show CDR1 as SNHLY and CDR2 as FYNNEI. CDR3 length: 16 amino acids. Trimming removed 2 bases at V and 0 bases at J, with 12 bases between. The DNA for the CDR3 is TGTGCCAGCAGTGAAAGGAGGCCGGCTAGCACAGATACGCAGTATTTT. It translates to CASSERRPASTDTQYF.

The chain couples TRBV9 to TRBJ2-2, with 7 bases matching TRBD2. From germline, CDR1 is SGDLS and CDR2 YYNGEE. With V trimmed by 3 bases and J by 2 bases, 10 bases remained unmatched. This CDR3 has 17 residues. Here the CDR3 DNA reads TGTGCCAGCAGCGAGACTAGCCTCCTACTTAACACCGGGGAGCTGTTTTTT. Its translation: CASSETSLLLNTGELFF.

The chain links TRBV6-5 to TRBJ1-2, with a possible D match to TRBD1 (6 bases). The CDR3 length is 13 residues. The germline V gene encodes CDR1 MNHEY and CDR2 SVGAGI. V lost 4 bases and J 7 bases, leaving 13 bases between the germline ends. CDR3 coding DNA: TGTGCCAGCAGTTCCGGGACACAGGGTGGCTACACCTTC. Residues: CASSSGTQGGYTF.

The genes are TRBV2 and TRBJ2-7; 9 bases are a match to TRBD1. Germline loops: CDR1 SNHLY, CDR2 FYNNEI. J was trimmed by 0 bases and V by 5 bases; bases with no gene match: 14. The CDR3 loop spans 18 amino acids. CDR3 DNA: TGTGCCAGCAGTTTTTCCTTCTGGGACAGGGAATACTCCTACGAGCAGTACGTC. This sequence encodes CASSFSFWDREYSYEQYV.

This clone was seen only once. The chain is built from TRBV6-1 and TRBJ1-4; TRBD1 matches 7 bases. The CDR3 spans 15 residues. J gave up 8 bases and V 5 bases, and 11 bases lay outside the gene matches. Germline V gives CDR1 MNHNS, CDR2 SASEGT. CDR3 residues: CASSSPTGWTEKLFF. In DNA form, the CDR3 reads TGTGCCAGCAGTAGCCCGACAGGGTGGACCGAAAAACTGTTTTTT.

The rearrangement links TRBV2 to TRBJ1-2, with 7 bases that match TRBD1. The CDR3 runs 18 residues. Trimming took 0 bases from V and 5 from J; bases not matched to a gene: 15. Germline CDR1 is SNHLY and CDR2 is FYNNEI. CDR3 in amino acids: CASSEAVTGNYTPYGYTF. Here the CDR3 DNA reads TGTGCCAGCAGTGAAGCTGTGACAGGGAATTACACTCCTTATGGCTACACCTTC.

The chain couples TRBV19 to TRBJ1-2; D is perhaps TRBD1 (6 bases). The CDR3 has 14 residues. Germline-derived CDR1 and CDR2 are LNHDA and SQIVND (reference sequence). V lost 5 bases to trimming and J lost 3 bases, with 13 bases between them. The CDR3 reads CASSPTGVHYGYTF. The CDR3 bases are TGTGCCAGTAGTCCGACAGGCGTCCACTATGGCTACACCTTC.

The J gene is TRBJ2-5, the V gene TRBV28, with D possibly called TRBD1 or TRBD2 (5 bases each). CDR3 size: 14 residues. Trimming removed 4 bases from V and 7 bases from J, with 16 bases in between. Germline CDR1 reads MDHEN; CDR2 reads SYDVKM. The chain's CDR3 is CASSSGTAWGTQYF. The CDR3 nucleotides read TGTGCCAGCAGTTCCGGGACCGCCTGGGGGACCCAGTACTTC. The full variable domain, its missing parts supplied by reference TRBV28 and TRBJ2-5, is DVKVTQSSRYLVKRTGEKVFLECVQDMDHENMFWYRQDPGLGLRLIYFSYDVKMKEKGDIPEGYSVSREKKERFSLILESASTNQTSMYLCASSSGTAWGTQYFGPGTRLLVL.

The chain employs TRBV5-5 and TRBJ2-7, with TRBD2 as a possible D gene (5 bases). Trimming took off 6 bases at V and 3 bases at J, with 16 bases between the two ends. Germline V gene lookup returns CDR1 SGHKS and CDR2 YYEKEE (reference sequence). CDR3 length equals 14 residues. The CDR3 DNA is TGTGCCAGCATCGGGGTTCTCGACGGCTACGAGCAGTACTTC. Protein sequence: CASIGVLDGYEQYF.